The clone carrying this TCR beta chain was seen once. The antigen is not known. These data are taken from a study of cytomegalovirus exposure and HLA in healthy donors. Study findings and constraints: Fewer N-insertions than the roughly 700-donor mean were reportedly shown by an Asian-associated ancestry cluster in a later analysis. In a later analysis, TCR association rates varied by HLA locus: DRB1 most, HLA-C fewest.

Germline V lookup: CDR1 MNHEY, CDR2 SVGAGI. The ends were cut back, 7 bases at V and 2 bases at J, with 15 bases in the middle. The CDR3 runs 14 residues. A multiplex PCR was run with 60 Vbeta primers and 13 Jbeta primers. Repertoires were generated with immunoSEQ multiplex PCR, while TCRdb's copy carries only in-frame clones and drops some. The data contain about 70,000 clones, 80% to 90% of them seen just once; the ten biggest clones take up less than 2.5%. The sequence was obtained from a woman aged 30 to 39 in good health and CMV-seronegative. Sequencing input: PBMCs. The chain uses TRBV6-5 and TRBJ2-7, with D possibly matching TRBD1 (6 bases). The CDR3 bases are TGTGCCAGCACTCTTCAGGGGTCGACCTACGAGCAGTACTTC. Translated: CASTLQGSTYEQYF.